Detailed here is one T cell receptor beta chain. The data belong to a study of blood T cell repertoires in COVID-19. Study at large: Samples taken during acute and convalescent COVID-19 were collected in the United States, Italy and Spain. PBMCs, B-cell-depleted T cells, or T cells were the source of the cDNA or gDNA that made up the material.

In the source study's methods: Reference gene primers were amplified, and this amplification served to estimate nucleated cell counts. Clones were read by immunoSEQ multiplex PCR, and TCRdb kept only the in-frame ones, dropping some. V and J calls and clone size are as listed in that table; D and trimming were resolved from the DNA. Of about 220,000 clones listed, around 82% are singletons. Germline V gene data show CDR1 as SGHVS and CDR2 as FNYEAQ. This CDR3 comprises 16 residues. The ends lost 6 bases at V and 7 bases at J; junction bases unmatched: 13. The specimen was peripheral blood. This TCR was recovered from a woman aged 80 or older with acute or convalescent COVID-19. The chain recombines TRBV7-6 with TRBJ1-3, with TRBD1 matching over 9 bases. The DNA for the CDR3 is TGTGCCAGCAGTGAGTCCGGGACAGGGCAAGTCAACACCATATATTTT. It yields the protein CASSESGTGQVNTIYF. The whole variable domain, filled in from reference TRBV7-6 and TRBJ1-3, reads GAGVSQSPRYKVTKRGQDVALRCDPISGHVSLYWYRQALGQGPEFLTYFNYEAQQDKSGLPNDRFSAERPEGSISTLTIQRTEQRDSAMYRCASSESGTGQVNTIYFGEGSWLTVV.